What follows is one TCR beta chain and its context. Its antigen is still unknown. This record belongs to a study of long-term antiretroviral therapy in people with HIV. Study-level information: There is a gap of about a decade between the earliest samples and the later 2015 immediate-ART recommendation.

General study findings and limits: Pre-ART expanded clones dominated the repertoire at every time point. Repertoires with HIV possessed tighter CDR3 length spans than those of controls.

J gave up 8 bases and V 1 base, and 14 bases lay outside the gene matches. Germline CDR1 SGHRS, CDR2 YFSETQ. The CDR3 consists of 17 residues. Version v3.0 of the immunoSEQ assay ran at survey level. A target of roughly 40,000-55,000 T-cell genomes per sample was set for sequencing. Only in-frame clones appear in the TCRdb table, and some are missing; sequencing was by immunoSEQ multiplex PCR. The data contain some 20,000 clones, 80% to 95% of them seen just once; the ten biggest clones take up more than 5.5%. The specimen comprised unsorted PBMCs, sampled 4.4 years after starting antiretroviral therapy. The rearrangement links TRBV5-1 to TRBJ2-1, with 8 bases matching TRBD2. The receptor was isolated from a woman between 45 and 60 years old with HIV. CDR3 loop: CASSLWASAGGPDEQFF. The CDR3 DNA is TGCGCCAGCAGCTTGTGGGCTTCTGCGGGGGGCCCCGATGAGCAGTTCTTC.